This is a list of T cell receptor beta chains from one sample in a study of blood T cell repertoires in COVID-19. Method: immunoSEQ multiplex PCR; TCRdb's copy keeps in-frame clones and lacks some. Found here are around 190,000 clones, about 82% of them singletons; the top ten hold 4.5% to 7%. The source material was PBMCs or T cells enriched from blood (not recorded which). Receptors were obtained from a man aged 35-49 years with acute COVID-19. Both conserved end residues are part of each CDR3. D genes are given only for firm matches. Part of the rows lack a size; the others show once, few, many or a class for expanded clones.

d_gene	abundance	v_gene	j_gene	CDR3nt	CDR3aa
NA	NA	TRBV20-1	TRBJ2-1	TGCAGTGCTAGACGAGGAGATGAGCAGTTCTTC	CSARRGDEQFF
TRBD1	NA	TRBV28	TRBJ1-2	TGTGCCAGCAGTTTATACAGGGGAACTAACTATGGCTACACCTTC	CASSLYRGTNYGYTF
NA	NA	TRBV7-8	TRBJ1-1	TGTGCCAGCAGCCGTAGAACGAACACTGAAGCTTTCTTT	CASSRRTNTEAFF
TRBD1	NA	TRBV28	TRBJ1-2	TGTGCCAGTACCAGGGGGACTAACTATGGCTACACCTTC	CASTRGTNYGYTF
TRBD1	NA	TRBV29-1	TRBJ1-2	TGCAGCGTTGATGGGGACAGGACGAACCGTGGCTACACCTTC	CSVDGDRTNRGYTF
NA	NA	TRBV19	TRBJ1-1	TGTGCCAGTAGAGTCCGCCCCGGGATTACTGAAGCTTTCTTT	CASRVRPGITEAFF
TRBD2	NA	TRBV11-3	TRBJ2-1	TGTGCCAGCAGCTTAGAACCGGGGGGTGGGTGGAATGAGCAGTTCTTC	CASSLEPGGGWNEQFF
NA	NA	TRBV7-8	TRBJ1-5	TGTGCCAGCAGCTTAGTAGGGACAACGATGTCTAATCAGCCCCAGCATTTT	CASSLVGTTMSNQPQHF
TRBD2	NA	TRBV11-2	TRBJ2-2	TGTGCCAGCAGACCAAGCGGGAGGGGGCCCGGGGAGCTGTTTTTT	CASRPSGRGPGELFF
TRBD1	NA	TRBV9	TRBJ1-2	TGTGCCAGCAGCCCTCAGGGGGCAAATTTTGCCGATGGCTACACCTTC	CASSPQGANFADGYTF
TRBD1	few	TRBV11-3	TRBJ1-1	TGTGCCAGCAGCCCCGGGACAGCCCGTGGGGACACTGAAGCTTTCTTT	CASSPGTARGDTEAFF
TRBD2	NA	TRBV7-8	TRBJ2-7	TGTGCCAGCAGCCCGCGCGGCCTAGCGGGAGGTTGGGAGCAGTACTTC	CASSPRGLAGGWEQYF
NA	NA	TRBV6-6	TRBJ1-1	TGTGCCAGCAGTTTGAATATGGGCTTTGAAGCTTTCTTT	CASSLNMGFEAFF
TRBD2	NA	TRBV28	TRBJ2-7	TGTGCCAGCAAAACTAGCGTGTACGAGCAGTACTTC	CASKTSVYEQYF
NA	NA	TRBV27	TRBJ1-5	TGTGCCAGCAGTTTAGGGGTGGGGGGGCCCCAGCATTTT	CASSLGVGGPQHF
NA	NA	TRBV29-1	TRBJ2-7	TGCAGCGTTGATGCTGGAGTTCCCTACGAGCAGTACTTC	CSVDAGVPYEQYF
TRBD1	NA	TRBV6-5	TRBJ1-4	TGTGCCAGCAGTCGACTACAGGGGAACGGAAAACTGTTTTTT	CASSRLQGNGKLFF
NA	NA	TRBV19	TRBJ2-2	TGTGCCAGTAGCCCCCCCCCGGGACAGGGAAGCGGGAGCACCGGGGAGCTGTTTTTT	CASSPPPGQGSGSTGELFF
NA	NA	TRBV5-1	TRBJ2-7	TGCGCCAGCAGCTTCCGGGACTCCTACGAGCAGTACTTC	CASSFRDSYEQYF
TRBD2	once	TRBV5-4	TRBJ2-1	TGTGCCAGCAGCGGGGGACTAGCGGGAGGGACTAATGAGCAGTTCTTC	CASSGGLAGGTNEQFF
NA	NA	TRBV7-2	TRBJ1-2	TGTGCCAGCAGCTTACAGGCTAACTATGGCTACACCTTC	CASSLQANYGYTF
TRBD2	NA	TRBV10-3	TRBJ2-7	TGTGCCTGTGGGGGGGGGTCGGCCTACGAGCAGTACTTC	CACGGGSAYEQYF
TRBD1	NA	TRBV30	TRBJ1-1	TGTGCCTGGATTATCACAGGGGGCGGGCGAGCTTTCTTT	CAWIITGGGRAFF
TRBD1	NA	TRBV11-1	TRBJ2-7	TGTGCCAGCAGCTTATACTCGAGAGGGGGCGCCTACGAGCAGTACTTC	CASSLYSRGGAYEQYF
TRBD2	NA	TRBV7-2	TRBJ2-1	TGTGCCAGCAGCTCTGGGACTAGCGGGAGAGATGAGCAGTTCTTC	CASSSGTSGRDEQFF
NA	once	TRBV9	TRBJ1-1	TGTGCCAGCAGCGTAGTCAGTGGAGCTTTCTTT	CASSVVSGAFF
NA	NA	TRBV21-1	TRBJ2-5	TGTGCCAGCAGCAGTACAGGGGGCTTCGGGGAGACCCAGTACTTC	CASSSTGGFGETQYF
TRBD1	NA	TRBV11-3	TRBJ2-1	TGTGCCAGCAGCTTAGTGGGACAGGCTAACAATGAGCAGTTCTTC	CASSLVGQANNEQFF
TRBD2	NA	TRBV5-1	TRBJ2-1	TGCGCCAGCAGCTTGGCTAGCGGGAGCTCCTACAATGAGCAGTTCTTC	CASSLASGSSYNEQFF
NA	once	TRBV2	TRBJ2-5	TGTGCCAGCATCAGGGGGGAGCCCCGCGGAGAGACCCAGTACTTC	CASIRGEPRGETQYF
NA	NA	TRBV19	TRBJ1-6	TGTGCCAGTAGTGGGGCAGGGGTTACGAATTCACCCCTCCACTTT	CASSGAGVTNSPLHF
NA	NA	TRBV5-1	TRBJ2-7	TGCGCCAGCAAATGGGAACAGGGCAACTACGAGCAGTACTTC	CASKWEQGNYEQYF
NA	NA	TRBV7-8	TRBJ2-3	TGTGCCAGCAGCCCAACGGGGTTATCCTCTAGCACAGATACGCAGTATTTT	CASSPTGLSSSTDTQYF
NA	NA	TRBV7-2	TRBJ2-7	TGTGCCAGCAGCTTAGGGGCGGGGCCTACCGAGCAGTACTTC	CASSLGAGPTEQYF
NA	NA	TRBV28	TRBJ2-2	TGTGCCAGCAGTTTACTGGGGGCAGGCGGGGAGCTGTTTTTT	CASSLLGAGGELFF
TRBD1	NA	TRBV4-2	TRBJ1-1	TGTGCCAGCAGCCCCGTGGGACAGGGGGGAGGCACTGAAGCTTTCTTT	CASSPVGQGGGTEAFF
NA	NA	TRBV5-1	TRBJ1-3	TGCGCCAGCAGCTTAGGGAGCTCTGGAAACACCATATATTTT	CASSLGSSGNTIYF
NA	NA	TRBV9	TRBJ2-3	TGTGCCAGCAGCGTAGGCGGGGCTAGGGCAGATACGCAGTATTTT	CASSVGGARADTQYF
NA	once	TRBV15	TRBJ1-2	TGTGCCTCTGGGGGCCGGGATAGAGGCTACACCTTC	CASGGRDRGYTF
TRBD2	few	TRBV7-9	TRBJ2-3	TGTGCCAGCAGCTTAGAACTAGCGGGAGGGACAGATACGCAGTATTTT	CASSLELAGGTDTQYF
TRBD1	NA	TRBV4-1	TRBJ1-4	TGCGCCAGCAGCCTGGCCCAGGGGGTTATTAATGAAAAACTGTTTTTT	CASSLAQGVINEKLFF
TRBD1	NA	TRBV6-5	TRBJ2-7	TGTGCCAGCAGAAGGACAGGGGGCAATTCTTACGAGCAGTACTTC	CASRRTGGNSYEQYF
TRBD1	NA	TRBV24-1	TRBJ2-3	TGTGCCACCAGTGACCCAGGACAGGGGACAGATACGCAGTATTTT	CATSDPGQGTDTQYF
TRBD2	NA	TRBV5-8	TRBJ2-1	TGTGCCAGCAGCTTTAGACTAGCGGAGTACAATGAGCAGTTCTTC	CASSFRLAEYNEQFF
TRBD1	NA	TRBV4-1	TRBJ2-7	TGCGCCAGCAGCCAACCGGGACAGGGGGCTTACGAGCAGTACTTC	CASSQPGQGAYEQYF
TRBD1	NA	TRBV28	TRBJ2-3	TGTGCCAGCAGTCAACAGGGGGGCACAGATACGCAGTATTTT	CASSQQGGTDTQYF
TRBD2	NA	TRBV19	TRBJ2-1	TGTGCCAGTAGTATGAGCGGGAGGGGTCATGAGCAGTTCTTC	CASSMSGRGHEQFF
NA	NA	TRBV4-2	TRBJ1-5	TGTGCCAGCAGCTCTACGCGCCTTAGCAATCAGCCCCAGCATTTT	CASSSTRLSNQPQHF
NA	NA	TRBV4-1	TRBJ2-7	TGCGCCAGCAGCCAAGTTAGTTCCCACGAGCAGTACTTC	CASSQVSSHEQYF
NA	NA	TRBV4-1	TRBJ1-6	TGCGCCAGCAGCCAGGAGAGCTCCTATAATTCACCCCTCCACTTT	CASSQESSYNSPLHF
TRBD2	NA	TRBV28	TRBJ2-7	TGTGCCAGCAGTGAGGGGGGCGGGAGGGCCTACGAGCAGTACTTC	CASSEGGGRAYEQYF
TRBD1	NA	TRBV11-2	TRBJ2-3	TGTGCCAGCAGCTTACGCCAGCAGGGGGCAGATACGCAGTATTTT	CASSLRQQGADTQYF
NA	NA	TRBV28	TRBJ1-3	TGTGCCAGCACTTCCCGAATCGCAGCGGGTCTATATTTT	CASTSRIAAGLYF
TRBD1	NA	TRBV28	TRBJ2-6	TGTGCCAGCAGGTCCGGGACAGGGGGCTCTGGGGCCAACGTCCTGACTTTC	CASRSGTGGSGANVLTF
TRBD1	NA	TRBV6-5	TRBJ2-7	TGTGCCAGCCGAGGGGGGACAGGGTTCTACGAGCAGTACTTC	CASRGGTGFYEQYF
TRBD2	NA	TRBV5-5	TRBJ2-3	TGTGCCAGCAGCCTCCGCGGGGGGACAGATACGCAGTATTTT	CASSLRGGTDTQYF
NA	NA	TRBV11-2	TRBJ2-7	TGTGCCAGCAGCCCTCCCGGGACTGTCGCCTACGAGCAGTACTTC	CASSPPGTVAYEQYF